These 15 T cell receptor beta chains were sequenced from one sample in a study of T cell changes during pregnancy in multiple sclerosis. Sequencing was performed with immunoSEQ multiplex PCR; in TCRdb, only in-frame clones are kept and a portion is missing. The sample has 70,000 to 75,000 clones; approximately 92% are singletons. This material consisted of peripheral blood, taken in the second trimester of pregnancy. These receptors all come from a female donor with multiple sclerosis, enrolled in a pregnancy study.

The V and J genes are TRBV13 and TRBJ1-2, with 7 bases that match TRBD1. Unmatched junction bases numbered 5, after V lost 2 bases and J lost 8 bases. The germline gives CDR1 PRHDT, CDR2 FYEKMQ (reference sequence). This CDR3 has 13 residues. DNA of the CDR3: TGTGCCAGCAGCTTAAGGACAGGAGGAGGCTACACCTTC. It encodes CASSLRTGGGYTF.

The rearrangement links TRBV2 to TRBJ2-2, with TRBD2 as a possible D gene (7 bases). Germline V gene lookup returns CDR1 SNHLY and CDR2 FYNNEI. This CDR3 contains 13 residues. Deletions cut 6 bases from V and 8 bases from J, with 13 bases between. CDR3 DNA: TGTGCCAGCAGGGGGGGGGCAGGAGGGGAGCTGTTTTTT. This codes for CASRGGAGGELFF.

This chain links TRBV9 with TRBJ1-1, with 8 bases matching TRBD1. The germline gives CDR1 SGDLS, CDR2 YYNGEE. CDR3 size: 14 residues. J was trimmed by 8 bases and V by 3 bases; bases with no gene match: 9. This CDR3 is CASSAMQWTGEAFF. CDR3 DNA: TGTGCCAGCAGCGCCATGCAATGGACAGGGGAAGCTTTCTTT.

V is TRBV11-3 and J is TRBJ1-1; D not resolved. Germline V gene data show CDR1 as SGHNT and CDR2 as YENEEA. The CDR3 runs 12 residues. V was shortened by 6 bases and J by 5 bases, with 10 bases between the two germline ends. The chain's CDR3 is CASRFQTTEAFF. In DNA, the CDR3 is TGTGCCAGCAGGTTCCAAACAACTGAAGCTTTCTTT.

The chain has TRBV30 and TRBJ1-2; perhaps TRBD1 as D (5 bases). This CDR3 has 12 residues. CDR1 and CDR2 (germline): GTSNPN, SVGIG (reference sequence). The ends were cut back, 4 bases at V and 2 bases at J, with 8 bases in the middle. Here the CDR3 reads CAWTRQNYGYTF. DNA for the CDR3: TGTGCCTGGACGCGACAGAACTATGGCTACACCTTC. Full variable domain (remainder filled in from reference TRBV30 and TRBJ1-2): SQTIHQWPATLVQPVGSPLSLECTVEGTSNPNLYWYRQAAGRGLQLLFYSVGIGQISSEVPQNLSASRPQDRQFILSSKKLLLSDSGFYLCAWTRQNYGYTFGSGTRLTVV.

The chain links TRBV6-1 to TRBJ1-4, with D unresolved. CDR1 MNHNS and CDR2 SASEGT come from the germline V gene. Trimming cost V 4 bases and J 9 bases, with 21 bases left between them. This CDR3 contains 16 residues. CDR3 residues: CASSVTRPSTSKKLFF. The CDR3 DNA reads TGTGCCAGCAGTGTTACCAGGCCTTCCACATCCAAAAAACTGTTTTTT.

The genes are TRBV7-2 and TRBJ2-2; TRBD1 aligns across 9 bases. The trim removed 5 bases at V and 2 bases at J, leaving 3 bases unmatched. CDR3 length equals 15 residues. Germline V gene data show CDR1 as SGHTA and CDR2 as FQGNSA. For the CDR3, the DNA is TGTGCCAGCAGCGGGGACAGGGTAAACACCGGGGAGCTGTTTTTT. Translating gives CASSGDRVNTGELFF.

The V gene is TRBV7-2, the J gene TRBJ1-6, with TRBD1 as a possible D gene (5 bases). V was clipped by 3 bases and J by 2 bases, with 14 bases between them. This CDR3 has 17 amino acids. Germline-derived CDR1 and CDR2 are SGHTA and FQGNSA. CDR3 bases: TGTGCCAGCAGCTTCCCTCGGGGGGACCCCTATAATTCACCCCTCCACTTT. It is translated as CASSFPRGDPYNSPLHF.

The chain uses TRBV27 and TRBJ1-2; no clear D gene. The CDR3 is 15 residues long. V lost 6 bases and J lost 4, with 18 bases in between. CDR1 MNHEY and CDR2 SMNVEV come from the germline V gene (reference sequence). CDR3 DNA sequence: TGTGCCAGCAGCCGAGGCCTCGGGAATCGCTATGGCTACACCTTC. It translates to CASSRGLGNRYGYTF.

The rearrangement joins TRBV7-8 to TRBJ2-1, with TRBD1 matching 7 bases. The CDR3 covers 15 residues. The trim removed 1 base at V and 3 bases at J, leaving 3 bases unmatched. From germline, CDR1 is SGHVS and CDR2 FQNEAQ. The DNA of the CDR3 is TGTGCCAGCAGCTTAGAGGGACAGTACTACAATGAGCAGTTCTTC. As protein: CASSLEGQYYNEQFF. Supplemented by reference TRBV7-8 and TRBJ2-1, the full variable domain reads GAGVSQSPRYKVAKRGQDVALRCDPISGHVSLFWYQQALGQGPEFLTYFQNEAQLDKSGLPSDRFFAERPEGSVSTLKIQRTQQEDSAVYLCASSLEGQYYNEQFFGPGTRLTVL.

The gene calls are TRBV28 and TRBJ1-6; 8 positions agree with TRBD1. The V segment lost 5 bases and the J segment 15 bases; nucleotides outside the gene matches: 9. CDR1 is MDHEN, CDR2 SYDVKM, per germline. CDR3 length: 13 residues. The CDR3 bases are TGTGCCAGCAGTCGACAGGGGCAGTCCCACCTCCACTTT. Its protein is CASSRQGQSHLHF.

This chain connects TRBV5-6 to TRBJ1-3; no reliable D call. CDR3 length: 13 amino acids. Trimming left V 2 bases short and J 0 bases short, with 3 bases between. Germline values: CDR1 SGHDT, CDR2 YYEEEE. The CDR3 nucleotides are TGTGCCAGCAGCTTCAGCTCTGGAAACACCATATATTTT. It translates to CASSFSSGNTIYF.

This clone occurred once. The J gene is TRBJ2-3, the V gene TRBV9; 7 bases fit TRBD2. The CDR3 runs to 15 residues. CDR1 is SGDLS, CDR2 YYNGEE, per germline. The junction had 6 bases not matched to a gene; V was cut back by 4 bases and J by 1 base. This CDR3 is CASSRSGEGTDTQYF. As DNA, the CDR3 is TGTGCCAGCAGCCGGAGCGGGGAGGGCACAGATACGCAGTATTTT.

This chain joins TRBV2 and TRBJ2-3, with 9 positions matching TRBD1. From germline, CDR1 is SNHLY and CDR2 FYNNEI. J was trimmed by 3 bases and V by 5 bases; bases with no gene match: 6. The CDR3 is 15 amino acids. The CDR3 region has the DNA TGTGCCAGCAGTCGGGACAGGGCGGAGACAGATACGCAGTATTTT. Protein: CASSRDRAETDTQYF.

The rearrangement links TRBV6-5 to TRBJ1-2, with no clear D. CDR1 and CDR2 (germline): MNHEY, SVGAGI. Trimming shortened V by 0 bases and J by 8 bases, and 13 bases separated the two germline ends. The CDR3 is made up of 14 amino acids. CDR3 region: CASSYSFGNPGYTF. Here the CDR3 DNA reads TGTGCCAGCAGTTACTCTTTCGGTAATCCAGGCTACACCTTC.